Following are 6 T cell receptor beta chains from one sample sequenced in a study of shared T cell receptors in the human thymus. Only in-frame clones appear in the TCRdb table, and some are missing; sequencing was by immunoSEQ multiplex PCR. The data contain approximately 580,000 clones, approximately 80% of them seen just once; the ten biggest clones take up around 0.013%. This same sample was also taken into another study, of human thymus T cells.

Sequencing input: thymocytes. The receptor set was obtained from a boy under three years old with a congenital heart defect.

This CDR3 is CASSTRQGWDEKLFF. CDR3 nucleotide sequence: TGTGCCAGTAGTACCCGACAGGGGTGGGACGAAAAACTGTTTTTT. The chain recombines TRBV19 with TRBJ1-4; 8 bases are shared with TRBD1. V dropped 4 bases and J dropped 8; count of bases not matched to a gene: 9. CDR1 is LNHDA and CDR2 is SQIVND in the germline V gene (reference sequence). The CDR3 is made up of 15 amino acids.

This clone was recorded a few times. The chain carries TRBV6-6 and TRBJ2-1; 10 bases line up with TRBD1. J lost 4 bases, V lost 5 bases, and 8 bases had no gene match. CDR1 is MNHNY, CDR2 SVGAGI, per germline (reference sequence). The CDR3 extends over 16 amino acids. CDR3 in DNA: TGTGCCAGCAGTCTGATGACAGGGGGCCTTTACAATGAGCAGTTCTTC. Translating gives CASSLMTGGLYNEQFF.

The CDR3 coding sequence is TGTGCCAGTAAGCGCAGAGGTGCCACCTCTAACTATGGCTACACCTTC. Amino acid sequence: CASKRRGATSNYGYTF. V usage is TRBV19 and J usage is TRBJ1-2; D remains ambiguous. There are 16 residues in the CDR3. The V and J ends lost 7 bases and 0 bases respectively, with 18 bases between them. The germline gives CDR1 LNHDA, CDR2 SQIVND (reference sequence).

This sequence joins TRBV27 and TRBJ2-1; a possible D gene is TRBD2 (6 bases). This CDR3 is 14 amino acids long. Deletions cut 2 bases from V and 6 bases from J, with 11 bases between. Germline V gives CDR1 MNHEY, CDR2 SMNVEV (reference sequence). CDR3 in DNA: TGTGCCAGCAGTTTAGGGGAGGAGGGCAATGAGCAGTTCTTC. It encodes CASSLGEEGNEQFF.

The chain uses TRBV30 and TRBJ2-1; D may be TRBD1 (5 bases). Trimming took 0 bases from V and 9 from J, leaving 12 bases between them. This CDR3 is built from 13 residues. CDR1 is GTSNPN and CDR2 is SVGIG in the germline V gene (reference sequence). The CDR3 here is CAWSVWGRREQFF. The CDR3 region has the DNA TGTGCCTGGAGTGTATGGGGCCGCCGTGAGCAGTTCTTC.

The V call is TRBV2, the J call TRBJ2-3, with a possible D match to TRBD2 (5 bases). This CDR3 is built from 14 residues. V lost 6 bases and J lost 5, with 15 bases in between. Germline CDR1 reads SNHLY; CDR2 reads FYNNEI. The CDR3 sequence: CASRPGGGKDTQYF. The CDR3 bases are TGTGCCAGCAGGCCTGGAGGAGGAAAAGATACGCAGTATTTT.